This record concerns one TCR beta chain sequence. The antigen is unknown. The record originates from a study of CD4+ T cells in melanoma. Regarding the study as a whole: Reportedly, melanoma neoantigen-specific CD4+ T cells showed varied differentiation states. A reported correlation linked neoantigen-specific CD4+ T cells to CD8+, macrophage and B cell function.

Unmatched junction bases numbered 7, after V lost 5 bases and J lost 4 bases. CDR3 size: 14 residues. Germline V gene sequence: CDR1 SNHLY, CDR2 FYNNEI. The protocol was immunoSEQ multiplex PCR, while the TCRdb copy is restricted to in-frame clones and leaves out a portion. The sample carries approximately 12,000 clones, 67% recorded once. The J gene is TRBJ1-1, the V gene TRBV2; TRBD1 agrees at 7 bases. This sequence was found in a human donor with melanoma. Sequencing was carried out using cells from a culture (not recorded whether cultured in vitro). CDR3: CASSPGQVGTEAFF. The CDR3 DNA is TGTGCCAGCAGTCCCGGACAGGTTGGCACTGAAGCTTTCTTT.